This T cell receptor (beta chain) derives from a study of blood T cell repertoires in COVID-19. The CDR3 is made up of 15 amino acids. The V gene end was trimmed by 8 bases and the J gene end by 5 bases; junction bases not matched to a gene: 12. In germline, CDR1 is KGHSH, CDR2 LQKENI. Some clones are missing from TCRdb's copy, which holds only in-frame ones; the method was immunoSEQ multiplex PCR. The sample contains tens of thousands of clones, approximately 83% of which appear only once. The sequence was collected from a woman aged 55-75 years with acute or convalescent COVID-19. Sequenced sample: peripheral blood. V is TRBV18 and J is TRBJ1-5, with TRBD1 matching 7 bases. The CDR3 region has the DNA TGTGCCAGCACCCAACAGGGGCGCGATGATCAGCCCCAGCATTTT. Its protein is CASTQQGRDDQPQHF. The full variable domain, its missing parts supplied by reference TRBV18 and TRBJ1-5, is NAGVMQNPRHLVRRRGQEARLRCSPMKGHSHVYWYRQLPEEGLKFMVYLQKENIIDESGMPKERFSAEFPKEGPSILRIQQVVRGDSAAYFCASTQQGRDDQPQHFGDGTRLSIL.